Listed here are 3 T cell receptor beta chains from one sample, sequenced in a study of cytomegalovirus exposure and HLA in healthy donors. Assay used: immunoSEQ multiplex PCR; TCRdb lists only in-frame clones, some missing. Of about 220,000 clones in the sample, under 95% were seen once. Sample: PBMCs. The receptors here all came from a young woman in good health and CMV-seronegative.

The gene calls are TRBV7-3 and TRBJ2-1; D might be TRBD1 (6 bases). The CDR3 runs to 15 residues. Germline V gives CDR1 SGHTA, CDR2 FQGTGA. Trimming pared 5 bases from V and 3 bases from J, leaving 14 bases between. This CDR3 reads CASSALQGVYNEQFF. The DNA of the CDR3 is TGTGCCAGCAGCGCCTTACAGGGAGTCTACAATGAGCAGTTCTTC.

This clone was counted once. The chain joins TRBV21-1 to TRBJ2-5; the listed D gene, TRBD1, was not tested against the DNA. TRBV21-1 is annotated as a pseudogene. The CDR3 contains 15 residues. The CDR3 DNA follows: TGTGCCAGCAGCAAAGAATCAGGGGCGCCAGAGACCCAGTACTTC. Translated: CASSKESGAPETQYF.

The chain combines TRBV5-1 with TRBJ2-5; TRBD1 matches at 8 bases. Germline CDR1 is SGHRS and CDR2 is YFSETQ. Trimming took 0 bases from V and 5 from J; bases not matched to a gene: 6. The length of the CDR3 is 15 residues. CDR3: CASSLGQGFGETQYF. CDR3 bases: TGCGCCAGCAGCTTGGGACAGGGGTTCGGGGAGACCCAGTACTTC.